What follows is one TCR beta chain and its context. Antigen specificity is unknown. This sample also contains other DNA sequences that code for the same CDR3. The data belong to a study of graft-versus-host responses after intestinal transplantation. For the study at large: Transplant recipients had multivisceral, liver-intestinal, or isolated intestinal grafts. Anti-thymocyte globulin served as induction for all recipients, who then took tacrolimus and steroids for about 3 years. Study-level points and caveats: GvH clones were found in recipient marrow; some appeared first in ileum or blood. Early post-transplant HvG declines tracked with peak circulating GvH clone levels.

Between the trimmed V and J ends, which lost 2 bases and 1 base, there was a span of 6 bases. Germline CDR1 and CDR2: SGDLS and YYNGEE. The CDR3 has 14 amino acids. TCRdb's copy holds only in-frame clones and misses some; the assay was immunoSEQ multiplex PCR. The table lists fewer than 85,000 clones, roughly 94% of them singletons. The chain combines TRBV9 with TRBJ2-2, with a tentative D call TRBD2 (5 bases). The sequence derives from a human donor who received an intestinal transplant. Specimen: unstimulated CD8+ T cells sorted from spleen or lymph node cells, collected before intestinal transplant. The CDR3 bases are TGTGCCAGCAGCGTTGGAGGGAACACCGGGGAGCTGTTTTTT. It yields the protein CASSVGGNTGELFF.